The rows below give T cell receptor beta chains drawn from one sample of a study of post-analysis software for immune sequencing data. MiXCR was run by TCRdb on the PCR reads, yielding one entry per CDR3 protein. The sample records around 700,000 distinct CDR3 sequences, approximately 60% being singletons. The source material was blood. These receptors originate from a girl aged 2 to 10 with multiple sclerosis. Both conserved end residues are part of each CDR3. D genes are given only for firm matches. Some rows mark clone size as missing; the rest say once, few, many or name a class of expanded clone.

d_call: .; v_call: TRBV28; clone_size: .; j_call: TRBJ1-1; cdr3_aa: CASSLGSFMNTEAFF; cdr3_nt: TGTGCCAGCAGTTTAGGATCTTTCATGAACACTGAAGCTTTCTTT
d_call: .; v_call: TRBV5-1; clone_size: .; j_call: TRBJ1-1; cdr3_aa: CASSLRGGTEAFF; cdr3_nt: TGTGCCAGCAGTTTAAGGGGGGGCACTGAAGCTTTCTTT
d_call: .; v_call: TRBV20-1; clone_size: .; j_call: TRBJ2-5; cdr3_aa: CSARPGMETQYF; cdr3_nt: TGCAGTGCTAGACCCGGGATGGAGACCCAGTACTTC
d_call: TRBD1; v_call: TRBV4-3; clone_size: .; j_call: TRBJ1-2; cdr3_aa: CASSQDGDRGRGYTF; cdr3_nt: TGCGCCAGCAGCCAAGATGGGGACAGGGGCCGGGGCTACACCTTC
d_call: .; v_call: TRBV3-1; clone_size: .; j_call: TRBJ2-5; cdr3_aa: CASSQEDGLQETQYF; cdr3_nt: TGTGCCAGCAGCCAAGAGGATGGACTCCAAGAGACCCAGTACTTC
d_call: TRBD1; v_call: TRBV29-1; clone_size: few; j_call: TRBJ1-5; cdr3_aa: CSATGQGAGNQPQHF; cdr3_nt: TGCAGCGCCACTGGACAGGGAGCCGGCAATCAGCCCCAGCATTTT
d_call: .; v_call: TRBV20-1; clone_size: .; j_call: TRBJ2-3; cdr3_aa: CSARMGLGFTDTQYF; cdr3_nt: TGCAGTGCTAGAATGGGTTTAGGGTTCACAGATACGCAGTATTTT
d_call: .; v_call: TRBV10-3; clone_size: few; j_call: TRBJ2-7; cdr3_aa: CAINPSGGGYEQYF; cdr3_nt: TGTGCCATCAACCCCAGCGGAGGGGGCTACGAGCAGTACTTC
d_call: .; v_call: TRBV6-4; clone_size: .; j_call: TRBJ2-1; cdr3_aa: CASSEREDNEQFF; cdr3_nt: TGTGCCAGCAGTGAACGAGAAGACAATGAGCAGTTCTTC
d_call: .; v_call: TRBV27; clone_size: .; j_call: TRBJ1-2; cdr3_aa: CASSSYPGARSGYTF; cdr3_nt: TGTGCCAGCAGTTCTTATCCGGGAGCACGGAGTGGCTACACCTTC
d_call: TRBD2; v_call: TRBV5-1; clone_size: .; j_call: TRBJ2-7; cdr3_aa: CASSGSGKSYEQYF; cdr3_nt: TGCGCCAGCAGCGGGAGCGGGAAGTCCTACGAGCAGTACTTC
d_call: TRBD2; v_call: TRBV6-2/TRBV6-3; clone_size: few; j_call: TRBJ2-5; cdr3_aa: CASSGLDRSTQYF; cdr3_nt: TGTGCCAGCAGCGGACTAGATAGATCGACCCAGTACTTC
d_call: TRBD2; v_call: TRBV7-3; clone_size: few; j_call: TRBJ2-1; cdr3_aa: CASSPLAGGTYNEQFF; cdr3_nt: TGTGCCAGCAGCCCTCTAGCGGGGGGCACCTACAATGAGCAGTTCTTC
d_call: TRBD2; v_call: TRBV9; clone_size: few; j_call: TRBJ2-1; cdr3_aa: CASSVRTSGRYNEQFF; cdr3_nt: TGTGCCAGCAGCGTACGGACTAGCGGGAGGTACAATGAGCAGTTCTTC
d_call: TRBD2; v_call: TRBV20-1; clone_size: .; j_call: TRBJ2-7; cdr3_aa: CRRRTSGREMAYEQYF; cdr3_nt: TGCAGACGACGAACTAGCGGGAGGGAGATGGCCTACGAGCAGTACTTC
d_call: TRBD2; v_call: TRBV7-6; clone_size: few; j_call: TRBJ2-5; cdr3_aa: CASSLGTSGVIETQYF; cdr3_nt: TGTGCCAGCAGCCTCGGGACTAGCGGGGTCATTGAGACCCAGTACTTC
d_call: .; v_call: TRBV3-1; clone_size: many; j_call: TRBJ2-1; cdr3_aa: CASSQGNEQFF; cdr3_nt: TGTGCCAGCAGCCAAGGCAATGAGCAGTTCTTC
d_call: TRBD1; v_call: TRBV12-3/TRBV12-4; clone_size: .; j_call: TRBJ2-6; cdr3_aa: CAIGTGVTAGANVLTF; cdr3_nt: TGTGCCATAGGGACAGGGGTAACGGCTGGGGCCAACGTCCTGACTTTC
d_call: .; v_call: TRBV2; clone_size: .; j_call: TRBJ2-7; cdr3_aa: CASLWGQGDEQYF; cdr3_nt: TGTGCCAGCCTCTGGGGACAAGGGGACGAGCAGTACTTC
d_call: .; v_call: TRBV20-1; clone_size: .; j_call: TRBJ1-2; cdr3_aa: CSASVPGTGGYGYTF; cdr3_nt: TGCAGTGCTAGTGTTCCAGGGACTGGGGGCTATGGCTACACCTTC
d_call: TRBD1; v_call: TRBV7-3; clone_size: .; j_call: TRBJ2-6; cdr3_aa: CASSSGQGVPGANVLTF; cdr3_nt: TGTGCCAGCAGTTCGGGACAGGGGGTCCCTGGGGCCAACGTCCTGACTTTC
d_call: TRBD1; v_call: TRBV19; clone_size: .; j_call: TRBJ1-1; cdr3_aa: CASRGQGETEAFF; cdr3_nt: TGTGCCAGTAGAGGACAGGGAGAGACTGAAGCTTTCTTT
d_call: TRBD2; v_call: TRBV6-5; clone_size: .; j_call: TRBJ2-3; cdr3_aa: CASSQLAGREDTQYF; cdr3_nt: TGTGCCAGCAGTCAATTAGCGGGGAGGGAAGATACGCAGTATTTT
d_call: .; v_call: TRBV4-3; clone_size: few; j_call: TRBJ2-1; cdr3_aa: CASSQVLAGWGSEQFF; cdr3_nt: TGCGCCAGCAGCCAAGTTTTGGCAGGGTGGGGCAGTGAGCAGTTCTTC
d_call: TRBD1; v_call: TRBV19; clone_size: .; j_call: TRBJ1-1; cdr3_aa: CASMRSGGRNTEAFF; cdr3_nt: TGTGCCAGTATGCGGTCAGGGGGCCGAAACACTGAAGCTTTCTTT
d_call: .; v_call: TRBV3-1; clone_size: .; j_call: TRBJ1-2; cdr3_aa: CASSRPGDYGYTF; cdr3_nt: TGTGCCAGCAGCCGCCCGGGAGACTATGGCTACACCTTC
d_call: TRBD1; v_call: TRBV7-9; clone_size: .; j_call: TRBJ2-7; cdr3_aa: CASSLHQNRDSRYEQYF; cdr3_nt: TGTGCCAGCAGCTTACACCAAAACCGGGACAGCAGATACGAGCAGTACTTC
d_call: TRBD2; v_call: TRBV5-6; clone_size: .; j_call: TRBJ2-5; cdr3_aa: CASSLAPGLAQETQYF; cdr3_nt: TGTGCCAGCAGCTTGGCCCCAGGACTAGCTCAAGAGACCCAGTACTTC
d_call: .; v_call: TRBV19; clone_size: .; j_call: TRBJ2-1; cdr3_aa: CASSTTLDEQFF; cdr3_nt: TGTGCCAGTAGTACCACCTTAGATGAGCAGTTCTTC
d_call: TRBD1; v_call: TRBV7-9; clone_size: .; j_call: TRBJ2-1; cdr3_aa: CASSFGTGQNEQFF; cdr3_nt: TGTGCCAGCAGCTTCGGGACAGGGCAGAATGAGCAGTTCTTC
d_call: .; v_call: TRBV7-9; clone_size: once; j_call: TRBJ1-2; cdr3_aa: CASSTYGVGLGGTYGYTF; cdr3_nt: TGTGCCAGCAGCACCTATGGCGTGGGGCTCGGGGGAACCTATGGCTACACCTTC
d_call: .; v_call: TRBV12-3/TRBV12-4; clone_size: .; j_call: TRBJ1-1; cdr3_aa: CASSLSSGLNTEAFF; cdr3_nt: TGTGCCAGCAGTTTGTCATCGGGGCTGAACACTGAAGCTTTCTTT
d_call: TRBD1; v_call: TRBV12-3/TRBV12-4; clone_size: .; j_call: TRBJ2-1; cdr3_aa: CASSPGQGWRNEQFF; cdr3_nt: TGTGCCAGCAGCCCGGGACAGGGGTGGCGGAATGAGCAGTTCTTC
d_call: .; v_call: TRBV5-1; clone_size: .; j_call: TRBJ2-4; cdr3_aa: CASSPTGLRLMIAKNIQYF; cdr3_nt: TGCGCCAGCAGCCCGACAGGATTGCGTCTGATGATAGCCAAAAACATTCAGTACTTC